This T cell receptor beta chain was identified in a study of T cell changes during pregnancy in multiple sclerosis. V shed 4 bases and J 4 bases; nucleotides not matched to a gene: 14. CDR1 and CDR2 from the germline V gene are MDHEN and SYDVKM. The CDR3 spans 17 residues. This table comes from immunoSEQ multiplex PCR, and its TCRdb copy is limited to in-frame clones, with some not included. The repertoire holds 38,000 or so clones, with 85% to 90% as singletons. The chain uses TRBV28 and TRBJ1-1; 8 positions match TRBD1. The sequence was obtained from a female donor with multiple sclerosis, enrolled in a pregnancy study. Sequenced here: CD4+ T cells from peripheral blood mononuclear cells, sampled in the second trimester of pregnancy. CDR3 nucleotides: TGTGCCAGCAGTTCACAAGGACAGGGCAAATGGGGCACTGAAGCTTTCTTT. Its translation: CASSSQGQGKWGTEAFF.